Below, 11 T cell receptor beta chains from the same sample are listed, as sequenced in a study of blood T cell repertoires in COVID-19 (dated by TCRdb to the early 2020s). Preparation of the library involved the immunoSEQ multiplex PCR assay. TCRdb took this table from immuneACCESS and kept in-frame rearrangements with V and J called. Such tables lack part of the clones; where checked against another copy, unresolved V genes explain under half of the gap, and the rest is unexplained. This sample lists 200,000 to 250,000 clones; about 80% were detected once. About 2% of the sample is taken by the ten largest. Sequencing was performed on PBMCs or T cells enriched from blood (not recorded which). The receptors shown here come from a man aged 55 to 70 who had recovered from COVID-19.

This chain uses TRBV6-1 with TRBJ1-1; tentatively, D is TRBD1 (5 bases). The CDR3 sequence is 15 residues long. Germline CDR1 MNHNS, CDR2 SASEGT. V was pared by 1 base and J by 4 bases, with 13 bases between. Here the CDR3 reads CASSEVGGEGTEAFF. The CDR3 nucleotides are TGTGCCAGCAGTGAAGTAGGAGGGGAAGGCACTGAAGCTTTCTTT.

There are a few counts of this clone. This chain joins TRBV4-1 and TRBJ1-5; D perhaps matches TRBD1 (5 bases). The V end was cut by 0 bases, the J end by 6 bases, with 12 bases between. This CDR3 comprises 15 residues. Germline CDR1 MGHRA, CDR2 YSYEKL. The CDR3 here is CASSQERGEGQPQHF. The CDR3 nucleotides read TGCGCCAGCAGCCAAGAACGAGGGGAGGGTCAGCCCCAGCATTTT.

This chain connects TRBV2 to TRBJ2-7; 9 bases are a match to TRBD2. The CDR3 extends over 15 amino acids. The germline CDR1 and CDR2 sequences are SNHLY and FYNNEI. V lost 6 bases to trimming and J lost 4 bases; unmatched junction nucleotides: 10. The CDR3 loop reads CASRNRLAVAYEQYF. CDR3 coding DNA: TGTGCCAGCAGGAATCGACTAGCGGTTGCATACGAGCAGTACTTC.

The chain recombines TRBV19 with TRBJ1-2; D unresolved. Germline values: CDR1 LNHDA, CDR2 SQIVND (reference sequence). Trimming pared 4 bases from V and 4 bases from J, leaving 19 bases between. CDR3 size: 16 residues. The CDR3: CASSTRLGSQSYGYTF. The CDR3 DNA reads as TGTGCCAGTAGTACTAGGTTGGGGAGTCAGAGCTATGGCTACACCTTC.

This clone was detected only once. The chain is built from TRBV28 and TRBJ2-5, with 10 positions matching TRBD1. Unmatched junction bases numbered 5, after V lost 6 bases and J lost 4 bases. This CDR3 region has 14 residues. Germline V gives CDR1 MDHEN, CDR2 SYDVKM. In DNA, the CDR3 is TGTGCCAGCAGCCGGACAGGGGGGGCAGAGACCCAGTACTTC. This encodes CASSRTGGAETQYF.

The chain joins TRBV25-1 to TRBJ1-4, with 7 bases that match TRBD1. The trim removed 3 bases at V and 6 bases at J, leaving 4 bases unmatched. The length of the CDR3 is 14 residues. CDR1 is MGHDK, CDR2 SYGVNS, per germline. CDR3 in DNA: TGTGCCAGCAGTGATGGCAGGGGGTATGAAAAACTGTTTTTT. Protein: CASSDGRGYEKLFF.

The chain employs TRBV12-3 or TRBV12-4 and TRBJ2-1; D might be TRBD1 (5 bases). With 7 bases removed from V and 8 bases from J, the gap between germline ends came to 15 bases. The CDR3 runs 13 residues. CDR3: CASTRRQGDEQFF. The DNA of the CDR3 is TGTGCCAGCACCCGGCGGCAGGGCGATGAGCAGTTCTTC.

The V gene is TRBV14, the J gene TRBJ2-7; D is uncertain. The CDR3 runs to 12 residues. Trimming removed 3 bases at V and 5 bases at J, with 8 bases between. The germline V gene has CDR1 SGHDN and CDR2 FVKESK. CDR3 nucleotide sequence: TGTGCCAGCAGCCAGCCCTACCACGAGCAGTACTTC. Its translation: CASSQPYHEQYF. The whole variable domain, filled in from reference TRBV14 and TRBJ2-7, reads EAGVTQFPSHSVIEKGQTVTLRCDPISGHDNLYWYRRVMGKEIKFLLHFVKESKQDESGMPNNRFLAERTGGTYSTLKVQPAELEDSGVYFCASSQPYHEQYFGPGTRLTVT.

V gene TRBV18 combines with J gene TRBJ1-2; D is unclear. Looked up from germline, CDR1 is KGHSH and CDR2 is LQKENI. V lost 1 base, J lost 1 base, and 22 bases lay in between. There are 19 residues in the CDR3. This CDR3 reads CASSPRFVKLKDFNYGYTF. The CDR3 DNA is TGTGCCAGCTCACCACGTTTCGTCAAGCTAAAGGACTTTAACTATGGCTACACCTTC.

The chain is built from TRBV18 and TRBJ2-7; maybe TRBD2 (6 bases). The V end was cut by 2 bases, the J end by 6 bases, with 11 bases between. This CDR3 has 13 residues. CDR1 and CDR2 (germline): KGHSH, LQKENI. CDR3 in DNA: TGTGCCAGCTCACCAATAAAGGAGGGCGAGCAGTACTTC. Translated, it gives CASSPIKEGEQYF.

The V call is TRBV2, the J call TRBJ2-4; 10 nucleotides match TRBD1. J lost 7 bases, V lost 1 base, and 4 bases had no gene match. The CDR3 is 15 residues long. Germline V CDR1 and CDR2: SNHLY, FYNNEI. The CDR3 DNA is TGTGCCAGCAGTGAAGGACAGGGGGCGCTTAACATTCAGTACTTC. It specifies CASSEGQGALNIQYF.